Below, 15 T cell receptor beta chains from the same sample are listed, as sequenced in a study of neurological immune-mediated disorders (dated by TCRdb to between 2017 and 2020). Library preparation was by 5' RACE. The instrument was an Illumina HiSeq 2500. Through fastp at Q25 and MiXCR, TCRdb rebuilt clones from the public reads, retaining in-frame beta chains. Identical CDR3 protein sequences are pooled into one entry, listed with their most common genes and DNA. A total of tens of thousands of distinct CDR3 sequences appear in this sample, 3.5% to 5% of them only once. The top ten constitute 1.3% of the sample. What was sequenced was PBMCs. The origin of the receptors is a man aged 30 to 39 with multiple sclerosis.

This clonotype was picked up many times. The chain carries TRBV6-6 and TRBJ2-1, with D tentatively TRBD1 (5 bases). The V end was cut by 5 bases, the J end by 5 bases, with 28 bases between. Germline V CDR1 and CDR2: MNHNY, SVGAGI (reference sequence). The CDR3 runs 19 residues. The CDR3 protein is CASSPTGPSGHKGNNEQFF. CDR3 DNA: TGTGCCAGCAGTCCCACCGGGCCCTCAGGGCACAAAGGAAACAATGAGCAGTTCTTC.

This clonotype was observed at least ten times. The V call is TRBV4-1, the J call TRBJ2-3; the D call may be TRBD1 or TRBD2 (6 bases each). CDR1 and CDR2 (germline): MGHRA, YSYEKL. V lost 4 bases and J 4 bases, leaving 21 bases between the germline ends. The CDR3 consists of 17 residues. For the CDR3, the DNA is TGCGCCAGCAGCCCATCACACCAGGGGAGGAGGGCAGATACGCAGTATTTT. Its translation is CASSPSHQGRRADTQYF.

This clonotype was recorded at least ten times. The V gene is TRBV9, the J gene TRBJ2-5, with D possibly TRBD1 on 5 matching bases. Trimming took 1 base from V and 2 from J, leaving 9 bases between them. Germline V gene sequence: CDR1 SGDLS, CDR2 YYNGEE. This CDR3 comprises 14 residues. The chain's CDR3 is CASSVRGSQETQYF. CDR3 nucleotides: TGTGCCAGCAGCGTAAGGGGTAGTCAAGAGACCCAGTACTTC. Full variable domain (outside the CDR3, taken from reference TRBV9 and TRBJ2-5): DSGVTQTPKHLITATGQRVTLRCSPRSGDLSVYWYQQSLDQGLQFLIQYYNGEERAKGNILERFSAQQFPDLHSELNLSSLELGDSALYFCASSVRGSQETQYFGPGTRLLVL.

The rearrangement links TRBV12-3 or TRBV12-4 to TRBJ1-1; D might be TRBD1 (5 bases). Deletions cut 10 bases from V and 5 bases from J, with 17 bases between. This CDR3 contains 13 residues. The CDR3 nucleotides are TGTGCCATCTGGGGAAAGGGGTATACTGAAGCTTTCTTT. This codes for CAIWGKGYTEAFF.

This clonotype occurred many times. The J gene is TRBJ2-3, the V gene TRBV10-3; tentative D call: TRBD1 (6 bases). V lost 6 bases and J lost 0, with 13 bases in between. Germline V gene data show CDR1 as ENHRY and CDR2 as SYGVKD. The CDR3 has 15 residues. The CDR3 DNA reads TGTGCCATCAGAAGGACAGCCACTAGCACAGATACGCAGTATTTT. Translating gives CAIRRTATSTDTQYF.

This clonotype was counted at least ten times. The chain recombines TRBV5-1 with TRBJ2-7, with D possibly matching TRBD2 (5 bases). Trimming removed 0 bases from V and 3 bases from J, with 19 bases in between. From germline, CDR1 is SGHRS and CDR2 YFSETQ. The CDR3 length is 17 residues. CDR3 nucleotide sequence: TGCGCCAGCAGCTTGGCCTTCGAGTCGGGGTCGAACTACGAGCAGTACTTC. Its protein product is CASSLAFESGSNYEQYF. Full variable domain (missing parts from reference TRBV5-1 and TRBJ2-7): KAGVTQTPRYLIKTRGQQVTLSCSPISGHRSVSWYQQTPGQGLQFLFEYFSETQRNKGNFPGRFSGRQFSNSRSEMNVSTLELGDSALYLCASSLAFESGSNYEQYFGPGTRLTVT.

This clonotype occurred many times. Here the CDR3 reads CASSLGGSSNQPQHF. CDR3 bases: TGTGCCAGCAGTTTGGGAGGGTCTAGCAATCAGCCCCAGCATTTT. The rearrangement uses TRBV27 and TRBJ1-5; no clear D gene. V was pared by 3 bases and J by 0 bases, with 9 bases between. Germline CDR1 reads MNHEY; CDR2 reads SMNVEV (reference sequence). The CDR3 is 15 amino acids.

This clonotype was observed many times. The chain uses TRBV20-1 and TRBJ1-1; 7 bases fit TRBD1. V gave up 5 bases and J gave up 4 bases; unmatched junction bases: 13. CDR1 is DFQATT and CDR2 is SNEGSKA in the germline V gene (reference sequence). The CDR3 sequence is 15 residues long. The CDR3 bases are TGCAGTGCTGATGGCAGGGGGGGTCTTGGCACTGAAGCTTTCTTT. Amino acid sequence: CSADGRGGLGTEAFF.

This clonotype showed up many times. J is TRBJ2-2 and V is TRBV6-4, with 10 positions matching TRBD1. V shed 2 bases and J 6 bases; nucleotides not matched to a gene: 0. CDR3 length equals 14 residues. Germline lookup yields CDR1 MRHNA and CDR2 SNTAGT. CDR3 DNA sequence: TGTGCCAGCAGTGACGGACAGGGGGCCGGGGAGCTGTTTTTT. Translation: CASSDGQGAGELFF.

Concerning this clonotype itself: A read error is possible here, since a much larger clone lies one base away. The CDR3 is CASSSGLAANTVELFF. The DNA for the CDR3 is TGTGCCAGCAGCTCGGGACTAGCGGCCAACACCGTGGAGCTGTTTTTT. V is TRBV7-2 and J is TRBJ2-2, with 11 positions matching TRBD2. The CDR3 spans 16 residues. The germline CDR1 and CDR2 sequences are SGHTA and FQGNSA.

This clonotype was found many times. The chain carries TRBV5-1 and TRBJ2-7; 7 bases line up with TRBD1. Germline CDR1 is SGHRS and CDR2 is YFSETQ. The junction had 7 bases not matched to a gene; V was cut back by 4 bases and J by 3 bases. The CDR3 loop spans 14 amino acids. CDR3 DNA: TGCGCCAGCAGCCCAGGGACAGAATTCTACGAGCAGTACTTC. Translation gives CASSPGTEFYEQYF.

A word on this clonotype: The junction departs from germline at one end; a sequencing error may be responsible. The V call is TRBV6-5, the J call TRBJ2-4; a possible D gene is TRBD2 (5 bases). This CDR3 has 14 amino acids. Germline V CDR1 and CDR2: MNHEY, SVGAGI. DNA of the CDR3: TGTGCCAGCAGTTACTCCCAGACTAAAAAAATTCAGTACTTC. Encoded protein: CASSYSQTKKIQYF.

In its sample, this clonotype was seen many times. The rearrangement links TRBV7-7 to TRBJ2-5, with D possibly matching TRBD2 (5 bases). V was trimmed by 2 bases and J by 5 bases, leaving 9 bases between them. The CDR3 is 13 amino acids. Germline V gives CDR1 SSHAT, CDR2 FNYEAQ (reference sequence). The CDR3 coding sequence is TGTGCCAGCAGCTTATGGACGGGGGAGACCCAGTACTTC. Amino acids: CASSLWTGETQYF.

This clonotype was detected ten times or more. The chain recombines TRBV5-1 with TRBJ1-2; tentatively, D is TRBD1 (6 bases). This CDR3 spans 16 amino acids. The V end lost 0 bases, the J end lost 5 bases, and 17 bases lay between the germline ends. CDR1 SGHRS and CDR2 YFSETQ come from the germline V gene. CDR3 sequence (DNA): TGCGCCAGCAGCTTGGGGGCCCTGGGGGCAGGGTATGGCTACACCTTC. The encoded protein is CASSLGALGAGYGYTF. The variable domain in full, completed from reference TRBV5-1 and TRBJ1-2, reads KAGVTQTPRYLIKTRGQQVTLSCSPISGHRSVSWYQQTPGQGLQFLFEYFSETQRNKGNFPGRFSGRQFSNSRSEMNVSTLELGDSALYLCASSLGALGAGYGYTFGSGTRLTVV.

On this clonotype itself: The final CDR3 position lacks the conserved phenylalanine or tryptophan, pointing to a likely read error. Here the CDR3 DNA reads TGCGCCAGCAGCTTATCAGCAGGAAAAAACATTCAGTACAAC. Translated: CASSLSAGKNIQYN. This chain joins TRBV5-1 and TRBJ2-4; D is ambiguous. The V gene's germline CDR1 is SGHRS and CDR2 YFSETQ. This CDR3 contains 14 residues. Deletions cut 2 bases from V and 4 bases from J, with 10 bases between.